The 26 T cell receptor beta chains listed next were all sequenced from one sample in a study of STAT5B mutations in CD4+ large granular lymphocyte leukemia. Measured with immunoSEQ multiplex PCR; TCRdb has only the in-frame clones, and not every one. The table lists roughly 30,000 clones, about 71% of them singletons. The sequenced sample was CD4+ T cells from blood buffy coats. These receptors were taken from a human donor in good health.

The J gene is TRBJ2-2, the V gene TRBV5-8, with a possible D match to TRBD1 (5 bases). V was trimmed by 2 bases and J by 5 bases, leaving 7 bases between them. Per germline, CDR1 SGHTS and CDR2 YDEGEE. The CDR3 spans 13 residues. The CDR3 here is CASSFDRTGELFF. The DNA for the CDR3 is TGTGCCAGCAGCTTTGACAGAACCGGGGAGCTGTTTTTT.

The V gene is TRBV4-2, the J gene TRBJ1-2; D gene ambiguous. The CDR3 contains 15 residues. Trimming cost V 0 bases and J 7 bases, with 15 bases left between them. Germline V lookup: CDR1 LGHNA, CDR2 YNFKEQ. The CDR3 region has the DNA TGTGCCAGCAGCCAAGATAAGAAGGGCTGGAGTGGCTACACCTTC. This sequence encodes CASSQDKKGWSGYTF.

This rearrangement joins TRBV7-7 to TRBJ2-1; 12 positions match TRBD1. Germline V gene lookup returns CDR1 SSHAT and CDR2 FNYEAQ (reference sequence). The CDR3 runs to 17 residues. The ends lost 4 bases at V and 9 bases at J; junction bases unmatched: 13. As DNA, the CDR3 is TGTGCCAGCAGCTACGAGATTCCCGGGACAGGGGGCAGTGAGCAGTTCTTC. Translated: CASSYEIPGTGGSEQFF.

The rearrangement links TRBV28 to TRBJ2-2; tentatively, D is TRBD1 (5 bases). This CDR3 comprises 14 residues. Trimming cost V 5 bases and J 6 bases, with 13 bases left between them. Germline loops: CDR1 MDHEN, CDR2 SYDVKM. CDR3: CASSRRRVSGELFF. CDR3 in DNA: TGTGCCAGCAGTCGCCGCAGGGTTTCCGGGGAGCTGTTTTTT.

The CDR3: CASSPQTAGRFGLFF. CDR3 sequence (DNA): TGTGCCAGCAGCCCACAGACGGCCGGGAGGTTCGGGCTGTTTTTT. The chain couples TRBV9 to TRBJ1-4; no clear D. CDR1 and CDR2 from the germline V gene are SGDLS and YYNGEE. The CDR3 is 15 residues long. The V end lost 4 bases, the J end lost 14 bases, and 24 bases lay between the germline ends.

A single count supports this clone. The J gene is TRBJ1-2, the V gene TRBV7-2, with a weak D call TRBD1 (5 bases). The V end was cut by 8 bases, the J end by 4 bases, with 14 bases between. Per germline, CDR1 SGHTA and CDR2 FQGNSA. The CDR3 spans 13 residues. CDR3 nucleotide sequence: TGTGCCAGCGAGCAGGGAGACTTCTATGGCTACACCTTC. It is translated as CASEQGDFYGYTF.

V is TRBV15 and J is TRBJ1-3; D is unresolved. Germline lookup yields CDR1 LNHNV and CDR2 YYDKDF (reference sequence). V was clipped by 1 base and J by 0 bases, with 7 bases between them. This CDR3 region has 15 residues. The DNA for the CDR3 is TGTGCCACCAGCAGAGGACGGAGCTCTGGAAACACCATATATTTT. Amino acid sequence: CATSRGRSSGNTIYF. The whole variable domain, remainder taken from reference TRBV15 and TRBJ1-3, is DAMVIQNPRYQVTQFGKPVTLSCSQTLNHNVMYWYQQKSSQAPKLLFHYYDKDFNNEADTPDNFQSRRPNTSFCFLDIRSPGLGDTAMYLCATSRGRSSGNTIYFGEGSWLTVV.

The CDR3 loop is CASSLTGDNYGYTF. CDR3 DNA: TGTGCCAGCAGCCTAACAGGGGACAACTATGGCTACACCTTC. The rearrangement links TRBV11-2 to TRBJ1-2, with 7 bases identical to TRBD1. The V segment lost 5 bases and the J segment 2 bases; nucleotides outside the gene matches: 5. There are 14 residues in the CDR3. The germline V gene encodes CDR1 SGHAT and CDR2 FQNNGV. Supplemented by reference TRBV11-2 and TRBJ1-2, the full variable domain reads EAGVAQSPRYKIIEKRQSVAFWCNPISGHATLYWYQQILGQGPKLLIQFQNNGVVDDSQLPKDRFSAERLKGVDSTLKIQPAKLEDSAVYLCASSLTGDNYGYTFGSGTRLTVV.

The genes are TRBV18 and TRBJ1-1; D gene ambiguous. V lost 0 bases, J lost 2 bases, and 10 bases lay in between. The CDR3 has 15 residues. The germline CDR1 and CDR2 sequences are KGHSH and LQKENI. The CDR3 loop reads CASSPPVVHNTEAFF. The CDR3 DNA reads as TGTGCCAGCTCACCACCGGTAGTACACAACACTGAAGCTTTCTTT.

This sequence joins TRBV6-1 and TRBJ2-1, with D maybe TRBD2 (5 bases). V was pared by 7 bases and J by 5 bases, with 12 bases between. The CDR3 totals 13 residues. Germline CDR1 is MNHNS and CDR2 is SASEGT. The CDR3 bases are TGTGCCAGCATCCCCCGGGGAGACAATGAGCAGTTCTTC. Translating gives CASIPRGDNEQFF.

This clone has only a few counts. The chain recombines TRBV27 with TRBJ1-3; D gene unclear. With 4 bases removed from V and 2 bases from J, the gap between germline ends came to 15 bases. Looked up from germline, CDR1 is MNHEY and CDR2 is SMNVEV (reference sequence). The CDR3 contains 16 residues. CDR3 residues: CASSSDYTPTGNTIYF. The DNA of the CDR3 is TGTGCCAGCAGTTCCGATTATACCCCCACTGGAAACACCATATATTTT.

The sample holds a few counts of this clone. The V gene is TRBV2, the J gene TRBJ1-2, with TRBD1 identical over 10 bases. V gave up 3 bases and J gave up 2 bases; unmatched junction bases: 3. CDR1 and CDR2 (germline): SNHLY, FYNNEI. CDR3 size: 15 residues. CDR3 residues: CASSDRTGGNYGYTF. DNA for the CDR3: TGTGCCAGCAGTGATCGGACAGGGGGGAACTATGGCTACACCTTC.

This clone was counted a few times. The chain couples TRBV11-2 to TRBJ1-3, with D unclear. With 4 bases removed from V and 2 bases from J, the gap between germline ends came to 12 bases. This CDR3 is 15 amino acids long. Germline V gene lookup returns CDR1 SGHAT and CDR2 FQNNGV. The CDR3 region is CASSSRRSPGNTIYF. CDR3 DNA: TGTGCCAGCAGCTCAAGGAGGTCTCCTGGAAACACCATATATTTT. The whole variable domain, filled in from reference TRBV11-2 and TRBJ1-3, reads EAGVAQSPRYKIIEKRQSVAFWCNPISGHATLYWYQQILGQGPKLLIQFQNNGVVDDSQLPKDRFSAERLKGVDSTLKIQPAKLEDSAVYLCASSSRRSPGNTIYFGEGSWLTVV.

This chain connects TRBV6-1 to TRBJ1-4; 9 bases agree with TRBD1. V trimming: 5 bases; J trimming: 5 bases; junction bases outside the gene matches: 6. Germline V gene sequence: CDR1 MNHNS, CDR2 SASEGT. The CDR3 is 15 residues long. The CDR3 DNA reads TGTGCCAGCAGTCAATTACAGGGGGCCAATGAAAAACTGTTTTTT. This sequence encodes CASSQLQGANEKLFF.

The chain is built from TRBV5-6 and TRBJ1-5; D is ambiguous. V lost 0 bases to trimming and J lost 3 bases, with 10 bases between them. The germline gives CDR1 SGHDT, CDR2 YYEEEE. This CDR3 contains 15 residues. CDR3 DNA sequence: TGTGCCAGCAGCTTGGGGTCCCGGGTCAATCAGCCCCAGCATTTT. Its protein product is CASSLGSRVNQPQHF.

The gene calls are TRBV7-2 and TRBJ2-7; D is ambiguous. CDR3 length equals 12 residues. CDR1 and CDR2 from the germline V gene are SGHTA and FQGNSA. V was trimmed by 2 bases and J by 3 bases, leaving 5 bases between them. The CDR3: CASSLLFYEQYF. The CDR3 coding sequence is TGTGCCAGCAGCTTATTATTCTACGAGCAGTACTTC.

This sequence joins TRBV10-2 and TRBJ1-5; D call uncertain. The V gene's germline CDR1 is WSHSY and CDR2 SAAADI. Trimming shortened V by 6 bases and J by 3 bases, and 9 bases separated the two germline ends. The CDR3 length is 13 residues. CDR3 loop: CASRDLPNQPQHF. The DNA of the CDR3 is TGCGCCAGCAGGGACCTTCCCAATCAGCCCCAGCATTTT.

The J gene is TRBJ1-5, the V gene TRBV2; TRBD1 might be the D (5 bases). The germline V gene has CDR1 SNHLY and CDR2 FYNNEI. The V and J ends lost 6 bases and 6 bases respectively, with 15 bases between them. This CDR3 has 14 amino acids. The CDR3 region has the DNA TGTGCCAGCAGCCGGGACGGGGTCAGTCAGCCCCAGCATTTT. This gives the protein CASSRDGVSQPQHF.

The rearrangement joins TRBV2 to TRBJ2-3, with TRBD2 matching 9 bases. Germline V CDR1 and CDR2: SNHLY, FYNNEI. This CDR3 is 15 amino acids long. V was pared by 3 bases and J by 5 bases, with 6 bases of the junction left unmatched. The CDR3 region is CASSDLRGGRDTQYF. CDR3 DNA sequence: TGTGCCAGCAGTGATCTGCGGGGGGGCCGAGATACGCAGTATTTT.

The chain has TRBV7-2 and TRBJ1-1; D unclear. V lost 2 bases and J 4 bases, leaving 8 bases between the germline ends. Looked up from germline, CDR1 is SGHTA and CDR2 is FQGNSA. The CDR3 has 13 residues. CDR3: CASSLNMGTEAFF. CDR3 bases: TGTGCCAGCAGCTTAAACATGGGCACTGAAGCTTTCTTT.

The chain couples TRBV9 to TRBJ2-1, with D possibly called TRBD1 or TRBD2 (6 bases each). The CDR3 has 17 amino acids. Germline V CDR1 and CDR2: SGDLS, YYNGEE. With 3 bases removed from V and 3 bases from J, the gap between germline ends came to 19 bases. The CDR3 loop is CASSAEGTGGLYNEQFF. The DNA for the CDR3 is TGTGCCAGCAGCGCAGAAGGAACCGGGGGCCTCTACAATGAGCAGTTCTTC.

In its sample, this clone was seen a few times. This chain uses TRBV19 with TRBJ1-2; D remains ambiguous. Germline assignment: CDR1 LNHDA and CDR2 SQIVND (reference sequence). Trimming stripped 8 bases from V and 3 bases from J, with 7 bases between. This CDR3 has 11 residues. CDR3 residues: CASRLHYGYTF. The CDR3, as DNA: TGTGCCAGTCGGCTCCACTATGGCTACACCTTC.

In the case of this clone: At one of its ends the junction is not consistent with the germline gene, which may arise from a read error. This sequence joins TRBV13 and TRBJ2-3; 8 nucleotides line up with TRBD2. In germline, CDR1 is PRHDT, CDR2 FYEKMQ (reference sequence). There are 17 residues in the CDR3. The DNA for the CDR3 is TGTGCCAGCAGCTTATGGGGGGGTAGCGGGGACACAGATACACAGTATTTT. Amino acid sequence: CASSLWGGSGDTDTQYF.

This chain uses TRBV5-1 with TRBJ1-2; D ambiguous. Trimming took 1 base from V and 6 from J, leaving 13 bases between them. Germline V gene data show CDR1 as SGHRS and CDR2 as YFSETQ. The CDR3 runs to 14 residues. The CDR3 spells CASSLSGQLDGYTF. CDR3 bases: TGCGCCAGCAGCTTGAGCGGGCAGCTAGATGGCTACACCTTC. Together with reference TRBV5-1 and TRBJ1-2, the CDR3 gives the full variable domain: KAGVTQTPRYLIKTRGQQVTLSCSPISGHRSVSWYQQTPGQGLQFLFEYFSETQRNKGNFPGRFSGRQFSNSRSEMNVSTLELGDSALYLCASSLSGQLDGYTFGSGTRLTVV.

The CDR3 spells CASSQDWEGLPGNTIYF. DNA of the CDR3: TGCGCCAGCAGCCAAGATTGGGAAGGTCTCCCTGGAAACACCATATATTTT. This chain joins TRBV4-3 and TRBJ1-3; D gene uncertain. Looked up from germline, CDR1 is LGHNA and CDR2 is YSLEER. This CDR3 spans 17 amino acids. Trimming stripped 0 bases from V and 2 bases from J, with 14 bases between.

A few counts support this clone. The chain couples TRBV12-5 to TRBJ2-2, with 7 nucleotides matching TRBD1. The CDR3 is 14 residues long. Germline values: CDR1 LGHNT, CDR2 FRNRAP. Losses at the gene ends were 6 bases for V and 1 base for J; bases not matched to a gene: 2. Here the CDR3 reads CASGRTGNTGELFF. The DNA of the CDR3 is TGTGCTAGTGGCAGGACAGGGAACACCGGGGAGCTGTTTTTT.